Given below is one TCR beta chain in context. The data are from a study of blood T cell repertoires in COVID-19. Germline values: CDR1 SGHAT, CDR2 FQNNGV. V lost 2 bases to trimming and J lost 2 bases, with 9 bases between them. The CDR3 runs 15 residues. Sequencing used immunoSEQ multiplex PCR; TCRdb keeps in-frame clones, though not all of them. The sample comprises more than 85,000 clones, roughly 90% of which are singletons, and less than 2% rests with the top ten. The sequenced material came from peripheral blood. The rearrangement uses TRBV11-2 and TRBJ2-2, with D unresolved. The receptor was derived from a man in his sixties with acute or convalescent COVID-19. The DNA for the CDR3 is TGTGCCAGCAGCTTACTAGGAAGTAACACCGGGGAGCTGTTTTTT. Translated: CASSLLGSNTGELFF.